This is a list of T cell receptor beta chains from one sample in a study of regulatory T cells in long-lasting Graves disease. TCRdb called the multiplex PCR reads again in MiXCR, with one record for every CDR3 protein. The sample holds roughly 700,000 distinct CDR3 sequences, about 30% seen once. Sequences were derived from peripheral blood mononuclear cells (PBMCs), sampled when the disease was refractory, from a patient treated with antithyroid drugs. Receptors originate from a female donor with Graves disease. Both conserved end residues are part of each CDR3. D genes are given only for firm matches. Not every row has a clone size; where given, it reads once, few, many or a size class.

size,J,D,length,V,DNA,CDR3
few,TRBJ2-2,NA,15,TRBV27,TGTGCCAGCAGGAGGGTCTATGATAACACCGGGGAGCTGTTTTTT,CASRRVYDNTGELFF
few,TRBJ1-5,TRBD1,14,TRBV24-1,TGTGCCACCAGCGACAGGGTTAGCAATCAGCCCCAGCATTTT,CATSDRVSNQPQHF
NA,TRBJ2-7,TRBD2,14,TRBV27,TGTGCCAGCAGTTTTAGCGGGAGTCTCTACGAGCAGTACTTC,CASSFSGSLYEQYF
few,TRBJ2-2,TRBD2,17,TRBV6-1,TGTGCCAGCCGAGGGGTGGCTAGCGGGGTTAACACCGGGGAGCTGTTTTTT,CASRGVASGVNTGELFF
few,TRBJ1-4,NA,15,TRBV28,TGTGCCATCGAACCGGCCGGGACCGCTAATGAAAAACTGTTTTTT,CAIEPAGTANEKLFF
NA,TRBJ2-2,NA,14,TRBV19,TGTGCCACCTGTGAGGGGGGGAACACCGGGGAGCTGTTTTTT,CATCEGGNTGELFF
NA,TRBJ1-5,NA,16,TRBV13,TGTGCCAGCAGCTTATCAGGGTTAGGGAGCAATCAGCCCCAGCATTTT,CASSLSGLGSNQPQHF
NA,TRBJ2-5,NA,12,TRBV29-1,TGCAGCGCCTGGGGGTTTGGGGAGACCCAGTACTTC,CSAWGFGETQYF
many,TRBJ2-7,NA,13,TRBV7-9,TGTGCCAGCAGCTTAGGAGCCAGCTACGAGCAGTACTTC,CASSLGASYEQYF
many,TRBJ1-1,TRBD1,15,TRBV12-3/TRBV12-4,TGTGCCAGCAGAACCGGGACAGGGATGAACACTGAAGCTTTCTTT,CASRTGTGMNTEAFF
few,TRBJ1-1,NA,12,TRBV10-3,TGTGCCATCAGTGAGGTGAGAACTGAAGCTTTCTTT,CAISEVRTEAFF
NA,TRBJ2-1,NA,12,TRBV5-1,TGCGCCAGCAGCTTGCGAGGGACGCAGCAGTTCTTC,CASSLRGTQQFF
NA,TRBJ1-1,NA,14,TRBV6-5,TGTGCCAGCAGTTACGGACCGCTGGGCACTGAAGCTTTCTTT,CASSYGPLGTEAFF
few,TRBJ2-2,NA,14,TRBV12-3/TRBV12-4,TGTGCCAGCAGTTCCGGGACGGTGACCGGGGAGCTGTTTTTT,CASSSGTVTGELFF
few,TRBJ2-2,TRBD2,15,TRBV2,TGTGCCAGCAGGGTCGGGGGGAGGCACACCGGGGAGCTGTTTTTT,CASRVGGRHTGELFF
NA,TRBJ2-4,NA,15,TRBV12-3/TRBV12-4,TGTGCCAGCAGTCGGGACCCCGGCGTCAAAAACATTCAGTACTTC,CASSRDPGVKNIQYF
many,TRBJ1-1,NA,13,TRBV11-2,TGTGCCAGCAGCACGGGCCGAGGGACTGAAGCTTTCTTT,CASSTGRGTEAFF
many,TRBJ2-4,NA,14,TRBV20-1,TGCAGTGCTAGAGGCGAGGGGACCAAAAACATTCAGTACTTC,CSARGEGTKNIQYF
NA,TRBJ1-4,TRBD1,15,TRBV6-9,TGTGCCAGCAGTTACTCAGGGGGCGGAAGTGAAAAACTGTTTTTT,CASSYSGGGSEKLFF
few,TRBJ2-7,NA,15,TRBV9,TGTGCCAGCAGCCCCCCCAGTGGGAGAGGCAACGAGCAGTACTTC,CASSPPSGRGNEQYF
NA,TRBJ1-1,NA,13,TRBV30,TGTGCCTGGAGGGGGACCTTGAACACTGAAGCTTTCTTT,CAWRGTLNTEAFF
NA,TRBJ1-1,NA,14,TRBV19,TGTGCCAGTAGTATGATTGAGGGGGGTACTGAAGCTTTCTTT,CASSMIEGGTEAFF
many,TRBJ1-1,NA,15,TRBV19,TGTGCCAGTAGTATAAGGGGGACGCGATCCACTGAAGCTTTCTTT,CASSIRGTRSTEAFF
few,TRBJ2-7,TRBD2,16,TRBV28,TGTGCCAGCAGCTCTGCTAGCGGGAGGACTTCCTACGAGCAGTACTTC,CASSSASGRTSYEQYF
NA,TRBJ1-2,NA,14,TRBV20-1,TGCAGTGCTAGAGATCGGGGGGCGAGAGGTGGCTACACCTTC,CSARDRGARGGYTF
NA,TRBJ1-5,NA,16,TRBV7-2,TGTGCCAGCAGCTTACGGGCAGGGTCTAGCAATCAGCCCCAGCATTTT,CASSLRAGSSNQPQHF
many,TRBJ1-2,NA,13,TRBV27,TGTGCCAGCCGGGCGGGTGCAATCTATGGCTACACCTTC,CASRAGAIYGYTF
few,TRBJ1-2,TRBD1,15,TRBV5-1,TGCGCCAGCAGCTTTCGGGACAGCTTGAATGATGGCTACACCTTC,CASSFRDSLNDGYTF
NA,TRBJ1-6,NA,12,TRBV27,TGTGCCAGCCGATTATATAATTCACCCCTCCACTTT,CASRLYNSPLHF
few,TRBJ2-6,NA,15,TRBV2,TGTGCCAGCAGTGGAGGGCGCTCTGGGGCCAACGTCCTGACTTTC,CASSGGRSGANVLTF
many,TRBJ2-5,NA,12,TRBV6-5,TGTGCCAGCAGTTGGACAGAAGAGACCCAGTACTTC,CASSWTEETQYF
NA,TRBJ2-7,NA,14,TRBV10-3,TGTGCCATCAGTGAGTCGGGCAGGAGATACGAGCAGTACTTC,CAISESGRRYEQYF
NA,TRBJ1-2,NA,14,TRBV7-3,TGTGCCAGCAGCTTAGCGGCCAGCTTCTATGGCTACACCTTC,CASSLAASFYGYTF
NA,TRBJ2-7,NA,12,TRBV10-3,TGTGCCATCAGTGAGTACTCTAACGAGCAGTACTTC,CAISEYSNEQYF
few,TRBJ1-5,TRBD1,17,TRBV20-1,TGCAGTGCTAAACAACCCACAGGGGGAGGGAGCAATCAGCCCCAGCATTTT,CSAKQPTGGGSNQPQHF
NA,TRBJ2-1,NA,15,TRBV12-5,TGTGCTAGTGGTCCTAGCCCAAGCTCCTACAATGAGCAGTTCTTC,CASGPSPSSYNEQFF
NA,TRBJ1-2,NA,13,TRBV2,TGTGCCAGCAGCGGGGCGTCTAACTATGGCTACACCTTC,CASSGASNYGYTF
few,TRBJ2-7,TRBD2,14,TRBV20-1,TGCAGTGCTAGATTCGCGGGAGGGCTCTTCGAGCAGTACTTC,CSARFAGGLFEQYF
NA,TRBJ2-5,NA,14,TRBV20-1,TGCAGTGCTAGAGATTTGGGGGACCAAGAGACCCAGTACTTC,CSARDLGDQETQYF
many,TRBJ1-2,TRBD1,15,TRBV28,TGTGCCAGCAATCCCGGGGACAGGGGGCGTGAAGGCTACACCTTC,CASNPGDRGREGYTF
NA,TRBJ1-1,NA,16,TRBV6-2/TRBV6-3,TGTGCCAGCAGTTACGCTCGGGGCAGGGGAGACACTGAAGCTTTCTTT,CASSYARGRGDTEAFF
few,TRBJ1-2,NA,14,TRBV6-2/TRBV6-3,TGTGCCAGCAGTTACTCCCCAGGGTTGGATGGCTACACCTTC,CASSYSPGLDGYTF
few,TRBJ2-7,NA,15,TRBV6-1,TGTGCCAGCAGTGAGAAGGAGGGCGGGTCCTACGAGCAGTACTTC,CASSEKEGGSYEQYF
NA,TRBJ1-4,NA,15,TRBV6-5,TGTGCCAGCAGTTGGGACGCTGCAACTAATGGAAAACTGTTTTTT,CASSWDAATNGKLFF
NA,TRBJ2-7,NA,15,TRBV7-9,TGTGCCAGCAGCTTATGGGTCGGACAAGCCTACGAGCAGTACTTC,CASSLWVGQAYEQYF
many,TRBJ1-4,TRBD1,15,TRBV20-1,TGCAGTGCTAGAGATCCGGGACAGGGAGGTGAAAAACTGTTTTTT,CSARDPGQGGEKLFF
NA,TRBJ2-4,NA,16,TRBV6-1,TGTGCCAGCAGTGATCGAGATTGGGTGGGCAAAAACATTCAGTACTTC,CASSDRDWVGKNIQYF
many,TRBJ2-4,TRBD2,15,TRBV2,TGTGCCAGCAGTCGACTAGCGGGAGAATTCAGCATTCAGTACTTC,CASSRLAGEFSIQYF
NA,TRBJ2-7,TRBD2,16,TRBV12-3/TRBV12-4,TGTGCCAGCAGTTCCGTTTTAGCGGGAAGCTCCTACGAGCAGTACTTC,CASSSVLAGSSYEQYF
NA,TRBJ2-2,TRBD2,17,TRBV7-9,TGTGCCAGCAGCTTCCCAGACAGCGGGAGAGGCACCGGGGAGCTGTTTTTT,CASSFPDSGRGTGELFF
NA,TRBJ1-5,NA,14,TRBV12-3/TRBV12-4,TGTGCCAGCAGTTCGGTGGGGGAGAATCAGCCCCAGCATTTT,CASSSVGENQPQHF
NA,TRBJ2-7,NA,16,TRBV11-2,TGTGCCAGCAGCTTATTCGCGTCGACAGGATCCTACGAGCAGTACTTC,CASSLFASTGSYEQYF
NA,TRBJ1-1,TRBD1,18,TRBV30,TGTGCCTGGAACCCAGGGACAGGGGTTTTACTGGAGAACACTGAAGCTTTCTTT,CAWNPGTGVLLENTEAFF
NA,TRBJ2-7,NA,11,TRBV3-1,TGTGCCAGCAGCCACGGGACCGAGCAGTACTTC,CASSHGTEQYF
many,TRBJ1-1,TRBD1,16,TRBV15,TGTGCCACCAGCGGTTGGGTGTCCAACAGGGGCACTGAAGCTTTCTTT,CATSGWVSNRGTEAFF